This TCR beta chain is drawn from a study of beta chain features in type 1 diabetes. For the study at large: On cell yields, gender and age, patients and healthy donors were similar. General study findings and limits: Patients with Type 1 diabetes showed moderately but significantly shorter TCRB CDR3s in all four CD4+ subsets. Lower insertion and higher deletion counts appeared at VDJ junctions in type 1 diabetes patients. Short templates might get an advantage during PCR, and this would be equal in patients and controls.

cDNA synthesis used the whole RNA isolate, giving expressed TCRB sequences. Only in-frame clones appear in the TCRdb table, and some are missing; sequencing was by immunoSEQ multiplex PCR. The sample lists roughly 240,000 clones; about 23% were seen once. This clone was counted only a few times. The antigen is undetermined. CDR1 and CDR2 from the germline V gene are LGHNA and YNFKEQ. The V end lost 0 bases, the J end lost 8 bases, and 14 bases lay between the germline ends. This CDR3 region has 15 residues. The sequencing input was naive CD4+ T cells from blood. The receptor comes from a woman in her thirties with type 1 diabetes. V usage is TRBV4-2 and J usage is TRBJ2-1, with D maybe TRBD1 (7 bases). CDR3 sequence: CASSQDAARGDEQFF. Here the CDR3 DNA reads TGTGCCAGCAGCCAAGATGCGGCCAGGGGGGATGAGCAGTTCTTC.